These 11 T cell receptor beta chains share one sample of origin, sequenced in a study of T cells in Graves' hyperthyroidism and ophthalmopathy. Researchers took RNA transcripts and amplified the TCR beta CDR3 regions from them. Carried out on the TCR CDR3, a first-round RT-PCR used the HTBI primer set. Each CDR3 protein gets one entry after TCRdb re-called the multiplex PCR reads with MiXCR. The sample includes about 350,000 distinct CDR3 sequences, 18% of them seen just once. Sequenced sample: blood. Source of these receptors: a woman between 40 and 50 years old with Graves' ophthalmopathy.

This clonotype was counted at least ten times. V usage is TRBV27 and J usage is TRBJ1-1, with TRBD1 matching over 7 bases. CDR1 is MNHEY and CDR2 is SMNVEV in the germline V gene (reference sequence). The junction had 18 bases not matched to a gene; V was cut back by 5 bases and J by 0 bases. The CDR3 is 19 amino acids. CDR3 residues: CASSEGRQGLLLLNTEAFF. In nucleotides, the CDR3 is TGTGCCAGCAGTGAGGGGAGACAGGGCCTTCTTCTCTTGAACACTGAAGCTTTCTTT.

This clonotype was counted at least ten times. This chain links TRBV6-1 with TRBJ2-7; D uncertain. The V gene lost 1 base and the J gene lost 4 bases, with 11 bases spanning the gap. CDR1 MNHNS and CDR2 SASEGT come from the germline V gene. The CDR3 loop spans 14 amino acids. CDR3 region: CASSEVAGFYEQYF. As DNA, the CDR3 is TGTGCCAGCAGTGAAGTGGCAGGCTTTTACGAGCAGTACTTC.

The sample holds many counts of this clonotype. The rearrangement links TRBV6-5 to TRBJ2-5, with D possibly being TRBD2 (7 bases). Germline V gene lookup returns CDR1 MNHEY and CDR2 SVGAGI. This CDR3 has 16 residues. The V end lost 5 bases, the J end lost 3 bases, and 19 bases lay between the germline ends. In nucleotides, the CDR3 is TGTGCCAGCAGTACCCGAAGGGGGGGGCTAAAAGAGACCCAGTACTTC. The encoded protein is CASSTRRGGLKETQYF.

This clonotype has at least ten counts. The chain links TRBV6-1 to TRBJ2-7; TRBD1 agrees at 7 bases. CDR1 and CDR2 (germline): MNHNS, SASEGT. This CDR3 comprises 12 residues. With 4 bases clipped from V and 6 bases from J, the junction kept 3 bases outside the gene matches. CDR3 sequence: CASSGQGGEQYF. The CDR3 nucleotides read TGTGCCAGCAGTGGACAGGGTGGCGAGCAGTACTTC.

This clonotype occurred many times. The chain uses TRBV28 and TRBJ1-6, with D possibly being TRBD1 (6 bases). V gave up 2 bases and J gave up 10 bases, with 12 bases separating them. Per germline, CDR1 MDHEN and CDR2 SYDVKM. This CDR3 is 14 amino acids long. The CDR3, as DNA: TGTGCCAGCAGTTTAACAGGGTCCCGGTCACCCCTCCACTTT. Protein sequence: CASSLTGSRSPLHF.

This clonotype was counted many times. This chain links TRBV7-9 with TRBJ1-2, with D possibly being TRBD1 (5 bases). Trimming cost V 1 base and J 2 bases, with 14 bases left between them. Germline V lookup: CDR1 SEHNR, CDR2 FQNEAQ (reference sequence). The CDR3 is made up of 16 amino acids. The DNA for the CDR3 is TGTGCCAGCAGCTTAGGCGGTATGGGGACCAACTATGGCTACACCTTC. Its translation: CASSLGGMGTNYGYTF.

Ten or more counts support this clonotype. The rearrangement uses TRBV11-3 and TRBJ2-2; 7 bases are shared with TRBD1. The germline V gene encodes CDR1 SGHNT and CDR2 YENEEA. CDR3 size: 14 residues. J lost 7 bases, V lost 5 bases, and 7 bases had no gene match. In DNA, the CDR3 is TGTGCCAGCAGCCTCAGGGGGTATAACGGGGAGCTGTTTTTT. This sequence encodes CASSLRGYNGELFF.

This clonotype was seen a handful of times. The chain joins TRBV10-3 to TRBJ2-1; 10 bases match TRBD2. The ends lost 0 bases at V and 5 bases at J; junction bases unmatched: 13. The CDR3 covers 19 residues. CDR1 ENHRY and CDR2 SYGVKD come from the germline V gene. The CDR3, as DNA: TGTGCCATCAGTGAGTCGAGCTCCTCAAGCGGGAGGGATAACAATGAGCAGTTCTTC. Encoded protein: CAISESSSSSGRDNNEQFF.

This clonotype was detected only once. The V call is TRBV12-3 or TRBV12-4, the J call TRBJ1-6; D uncertain. V was pared by 2 bases and J by 8 bases, with 10 bases between. This CDR3 has 14 amino acids. For the CDR3, the DNA is TGTGCCAGCAGTTTATGGCAGGCAGATTCACCCCTCCACTTT. This encodes CASSLWQADSPLHF.

This clonotype has ten or more counts. The chain links TRBV7-9 to TRBJ2-7, with 7 bases identical to TRBD1. The CDR3 runs to 15 residues. V was clipped by 1 base and J by 7 bases; unmatched bases: 10. Germline lookup yields CDR1 SEHNR and CDR2 FQNEAQ (reference sequence). The DNA for the CDR3 is TGTGCCAGCAGCTTAGGCTGGACAGGCCTCGATGAGCAGTACTTC. It codes for CASSLGWTGLDEQYF.

At least ten counts were recorded for this clonotype. The chain recombines TRBV20-1 with TRBJ2-5; D is unresolved. V was clipped by 5 bases and J by 5 bases, with 12 bases between them. Looked up from germline, CDR1 is DFQATT and CDR2 is SNEGSKA (reference sequence). The CDR3 is made up of 12 amino acids. The CDR3 loop is CSAPMGTETQYF. The CDR3 region has the DNA TGCAGTGCTCCCATGGGTACGGAGACCCAGTACTTC.